The source of this TCR beta chain is a study of regulatory T cells in long-lasting Graves disease. Overall study findings and caveats: TRBV28 was favored in persistent disease, as were TRBJ1-2 and TRBJ2-5. Possibly, accuracy suffered from the small sample size.

Arm-PCR of CDR3 regions and iRepertoire HTBI primers were the basis on which TCR beta libraries were built. One entry per CDR3 protein results from TCRdb running MiXCR on the multiplex PCR reads. Of roughly 470,000 distinct CDR3 sequences in the sample, around 20% were seen once. This clonotype has at least ten counts. Antigen: not known. Specified time point: persistent/refractory GD, antithyroid drugs over 5 years with positive TRAb. PBMC-derived RNA was used for the TCR library. From each patient, roughly 9 milliliters of peripheral blood was drawn and collected into an EDTA anticoagulant tube. Trimming left V 3 bases short and J 8 bases short, with 13 bases between. From germline, CDR1 is SNHLY and CDR2 FYNNEI. This CDR3 spans 14 amino acids.

This material consisted of peripheral blood mononuclear cells (PBMCs), taken when the disease was refractory, from a patient treated with antithyroid drugs. The TCR sequence derives from a female donor with Graves disease. This chain uses TRBV2 with TRBJ1-4; no reliable D call. CDR3 residues: CASSDSQAGEKLFF. The CDR3 bases are TGTGCCAGCAGTGACTCCCAGGCGGGAGAAAAACTGTTTTTT.